This TCR beta chain emerged from a study of identical twins. General study points: Memory repertoires showed no such pattern, whereas abundant cord blood beta clonotypes carried fewer insertions. Models predicted less out-of-frame TCR alpha sharing in monozygotic twins than was found.

A remark on this clonotype: As yet, its antigen is unknown.

Unique molecular identifiers were in the cDNA, with template-switch universal primer binding. In TCRdb, the 5' RACE reads were re-called with MiXCR into one record per CDR3 protein. Among about 490,000 distinct CDR3 sequences listed, 15% were seen once. The donors were all healthy and Caucasian. The CDR3 has 15 residues. The germline gives CDR1 SEHNR, CDR2 FQNEAQ (reference sequence). The junction had 10 bases not matched to a gene; V was cut back by 5 bases and J by 4 bases. This sample also appeared in a second study, on yellow fever vaccine responses in identical twins.

The V call is TRBV7-9, the J call TRBJ2-5; 7 positions match TRBD1. Sequencing used CD4+ T cells sorted from blood. The TCR comes from a woman under 30 in good health. The DNA for the CDR3 is TGTGCCAGCAGCACCTGGGACAGAGGGGGAGAGACCCAGTACTTC. This sequence encodes CASSTWDRGGETQYF.